This T cell receptor beta chain was captured in a study of regulatory T cells in long-lasting Graves disease. V dropped 7 bases and J dropped 9; count of bases not matched to a gene: 10. The CDR3 is 16 residues long. Germline V gene sequence: CDR1 MNHEY, CDR2 SMNVEV (reference sequence). This clonotype was found many times. Its antigen is as yet unknown. Overall study findings and caveats: Those with persistent disease had in common more public clonotypes (2,741) than new patients (966).

Arm-PCR of CDR3 regions with iRepertoire HTBI primers generated TCR beta libraries. TCRdb itself ran the multiplex PCR reads through MiXCR, one entry per CDR3 protein. The table includes a few hundred thousand distinct CDR3 sequences, about 10% detected once. The sample's time point: newly diagnosed GD, antithyroid drugs for less than 3 months. Making the TCR library involved RNA that had been extracted from PBMCs. The same data also went into a second study, on T cells in Graves' hyperthyroidism and ophthalmopathy.

This clonotype was sampled from a woman younger than 30 with Graves disease. This specimen consisted of peripheral blood mononuclear cells (PBMCs), obtained at new diagnosis, from a patient treated with antithyroid drugs. The genes are TRBV27 and TRBJ2-1; 15 positions match TRBD2. The CDR3 loop reads CASKASGTSGRSEQFF. CDR3 sequence (DNA): TGTGCCAGCAAAGCATCCGGGACTAGCGGGAGGAGTGAGCAGTTCTTC.